This TCR beta chain is from a study of T-cell memory formation after mild COVID-19. Overall study: Largely donor-specific sequence clusters came from two donors.

This clonotype was counted between two and nine times. Antigen specificity is unknown. Barcoded TCR alpha and TCR beta cDNA libraries with UMIs came from 5'RACE using constant-segment primers. TCRdb recomputed calls from the 5' RACE reads with MiXCR, one row per CDR3 protein. The repertoire holds more than 300,000 distinct CDR3 sequences, with around an eighth as singletons. Germline loops: CDR1 SGDLS, CDR2 YYNGEE. There are 16 residues in the CDR3. V shed 5 bases, J shed 5 bases, and the junction held 12 bases outside the gene matches. Whole-study findings and limits: The authors did not confirm SARS-CoV-2 specificity of second-wave clones peaking day 37.

Sample: PBMCs or a T cell subset sorted from them (not recorded which). The rearrangement uses TRBV9 and TRBJ2-2; the match to TRBD2 covers 7 bases. This sequence originates from a man between 18 and 29 years old who had mild COVID-19 (a few samples of this study predate the infection). Cell type and time point are not known. CDR3 nucleotides: TGTGCCAGCAGTCGACCGGGACTAATAGATACCGGGGAGCTGTTTTTT. It codes for CASSRPGLIDTGELFF.